The clone carrying this TCR beta chain showed up just a few times. Its antigen remains unidentified. J gave up 1 base and V 7 bases, and 4 bases lay outside the gene matches. This CDR3 comprises 14 residues. Germline CDR1 and CDR2: MNHEY and SMNVEV (reference sequence). The data stem from a study of CD8 T cells in ankylosing spondylitis. Scientists made TCR beta libraries using quantitative 5'-RACE with molecular barcodes. Each CDR3 protein is one row after TCRdb ran MiXCR on the 5' RACE reads. The sample holds over 600,000 distinct CDR3 sequences; around 20% are singletons and the top ten take about 20%. Study-wide results and caveats: Some motif variants were previously reported in reactive arthritis synovial fluid and blood. Clones linked with disease were CD8+ and fairly uncommon in the peripheral blood. Made up of eight or nine highly homologous variants, a TCR beta motif appeared characteristic of ankylosing spondylitis blood.

The sample comprised blood, either unsorted or a sorted T cell fraction (not recorded which). The chain carries TRBV27 and TRBJ2-3; 8 bases line up with TRBD1. The receptor was derived from a male donor with ankylosing spondylitis. CDR3 bases: TGTGCCAGCAAACGACAGGGGCGCACAGATACGCAGTATTTT. Its translation is CASKRQGRTDTQYF.